This is a list of T cell receptor beta chains from one sample in a study of vaccination and CD4 T cells after COVID-19. MiXCR was run by TCRdb on the PCR reads, yielding one entry per CDR3 protein. The table includes approximately 8,800 distinct CDR3 sequences, under 40% detected once. These TCRs' antigens remain unknown. Sequencing input: CD4+ T cells from blood, cultured in vitro. The receptors were sampled from a human donor in good health. Each CDR3 is given with its conserved first and last residue. The D gene is left open where the match is weak. Some rows have no size entry. The others give once, few or many, or a class for an expanded clone.

j_gene	len	d_gene	abundance	v_gene	CDR3aa	CDR3nt
TRBJ1-5	14	.	few	TRBV28	CASSLRQGTSAQHF	TGTGCCAGCAGTTTAAGGCAGGGGACATCGGCCCAGCATTTT
TRBJ2-4	10	.	few	TRBV6-2/TRBV6-3	CAGGRDIQYF	TGTGCCGGGGGGCGGGACATTCAGTACTTC
TRBJ2-7	15	TRBD2	.	TRBV28	CASRTGTSGRREQYF	TGTGCCAGCAGGACCGGGACTAGCGGGAGGAGGGAGCAGTACTTC
TRBJ2-7	12	.	medium-sized	TRBV10-3	CAISDGSYEQYF	TGTGCCATCAGTGACGGTTCCTACGAGCAGTACTTC
TRBJ2-2	16	.	.	TRBV29-1	CSVGNSRSANTGELFF	TGCAGCGTTGGCAACAGCAGAAGCGCGAACACCGGGGAGCTGTTTTTT
TRBJ2-2	18	.	.	TRBV18	CASSQETTWGANTGELFF	TGTGCCAGCTCACAAGAGACGACATGGGGCGCGAACACCGGGGAGCTGTTTTTT
TRBJ1-5	20	.	.	TRBV19	CASSMYFEGRWAYSNQPQHF	TGTGCCAGTAGTATGTATTTCGAGGGACGGTGGGCCTATAGCAATCAGCCCCAGCATTTT
TRBJ1-2	16	TRBD1	.	TRBV9	CASSVDPDRDWYGYTF	TGTGCCAGCAGCGTAGACCCCGACAGGGATTGGTATGGCTACACCTTC
TRBJ2-1	15	.	.	TRBV28	CASSGGRNSYNEQFF	TGTGCCAGCAGTGGCGGCAGGAACTCCTACAATGAGCAGTTCTTC
TRBJ1-6	15	.	.	TRBV4-3	CASSQAQGNNSPLHF	TGCGCCAGCAGCCAAGCACAGGGAAACAATTCACCCCTCCACTTT
TRBJ2-2	16	.	.	TRBV21-1	CASSKSPTGDTGELFF	TGTGCCAGCTCAAAGTCCCCGACAGGGGACACCGGGGAGCTGTTTTTT
TRBJ2-7	15	TRBD2	.	TRBV7-2	CASSLSTSAPYEQYF	TGTGCCAGCAGCCTCTCGACTAGCGCGCCCTACGAGCAGTACTTC
TRBJ1-2	13	.	.	TRBV19	CASSAKIDYGYTF	TGTGCCAGTTCGGCAAAAATCGACTATGGCTACACCTTC